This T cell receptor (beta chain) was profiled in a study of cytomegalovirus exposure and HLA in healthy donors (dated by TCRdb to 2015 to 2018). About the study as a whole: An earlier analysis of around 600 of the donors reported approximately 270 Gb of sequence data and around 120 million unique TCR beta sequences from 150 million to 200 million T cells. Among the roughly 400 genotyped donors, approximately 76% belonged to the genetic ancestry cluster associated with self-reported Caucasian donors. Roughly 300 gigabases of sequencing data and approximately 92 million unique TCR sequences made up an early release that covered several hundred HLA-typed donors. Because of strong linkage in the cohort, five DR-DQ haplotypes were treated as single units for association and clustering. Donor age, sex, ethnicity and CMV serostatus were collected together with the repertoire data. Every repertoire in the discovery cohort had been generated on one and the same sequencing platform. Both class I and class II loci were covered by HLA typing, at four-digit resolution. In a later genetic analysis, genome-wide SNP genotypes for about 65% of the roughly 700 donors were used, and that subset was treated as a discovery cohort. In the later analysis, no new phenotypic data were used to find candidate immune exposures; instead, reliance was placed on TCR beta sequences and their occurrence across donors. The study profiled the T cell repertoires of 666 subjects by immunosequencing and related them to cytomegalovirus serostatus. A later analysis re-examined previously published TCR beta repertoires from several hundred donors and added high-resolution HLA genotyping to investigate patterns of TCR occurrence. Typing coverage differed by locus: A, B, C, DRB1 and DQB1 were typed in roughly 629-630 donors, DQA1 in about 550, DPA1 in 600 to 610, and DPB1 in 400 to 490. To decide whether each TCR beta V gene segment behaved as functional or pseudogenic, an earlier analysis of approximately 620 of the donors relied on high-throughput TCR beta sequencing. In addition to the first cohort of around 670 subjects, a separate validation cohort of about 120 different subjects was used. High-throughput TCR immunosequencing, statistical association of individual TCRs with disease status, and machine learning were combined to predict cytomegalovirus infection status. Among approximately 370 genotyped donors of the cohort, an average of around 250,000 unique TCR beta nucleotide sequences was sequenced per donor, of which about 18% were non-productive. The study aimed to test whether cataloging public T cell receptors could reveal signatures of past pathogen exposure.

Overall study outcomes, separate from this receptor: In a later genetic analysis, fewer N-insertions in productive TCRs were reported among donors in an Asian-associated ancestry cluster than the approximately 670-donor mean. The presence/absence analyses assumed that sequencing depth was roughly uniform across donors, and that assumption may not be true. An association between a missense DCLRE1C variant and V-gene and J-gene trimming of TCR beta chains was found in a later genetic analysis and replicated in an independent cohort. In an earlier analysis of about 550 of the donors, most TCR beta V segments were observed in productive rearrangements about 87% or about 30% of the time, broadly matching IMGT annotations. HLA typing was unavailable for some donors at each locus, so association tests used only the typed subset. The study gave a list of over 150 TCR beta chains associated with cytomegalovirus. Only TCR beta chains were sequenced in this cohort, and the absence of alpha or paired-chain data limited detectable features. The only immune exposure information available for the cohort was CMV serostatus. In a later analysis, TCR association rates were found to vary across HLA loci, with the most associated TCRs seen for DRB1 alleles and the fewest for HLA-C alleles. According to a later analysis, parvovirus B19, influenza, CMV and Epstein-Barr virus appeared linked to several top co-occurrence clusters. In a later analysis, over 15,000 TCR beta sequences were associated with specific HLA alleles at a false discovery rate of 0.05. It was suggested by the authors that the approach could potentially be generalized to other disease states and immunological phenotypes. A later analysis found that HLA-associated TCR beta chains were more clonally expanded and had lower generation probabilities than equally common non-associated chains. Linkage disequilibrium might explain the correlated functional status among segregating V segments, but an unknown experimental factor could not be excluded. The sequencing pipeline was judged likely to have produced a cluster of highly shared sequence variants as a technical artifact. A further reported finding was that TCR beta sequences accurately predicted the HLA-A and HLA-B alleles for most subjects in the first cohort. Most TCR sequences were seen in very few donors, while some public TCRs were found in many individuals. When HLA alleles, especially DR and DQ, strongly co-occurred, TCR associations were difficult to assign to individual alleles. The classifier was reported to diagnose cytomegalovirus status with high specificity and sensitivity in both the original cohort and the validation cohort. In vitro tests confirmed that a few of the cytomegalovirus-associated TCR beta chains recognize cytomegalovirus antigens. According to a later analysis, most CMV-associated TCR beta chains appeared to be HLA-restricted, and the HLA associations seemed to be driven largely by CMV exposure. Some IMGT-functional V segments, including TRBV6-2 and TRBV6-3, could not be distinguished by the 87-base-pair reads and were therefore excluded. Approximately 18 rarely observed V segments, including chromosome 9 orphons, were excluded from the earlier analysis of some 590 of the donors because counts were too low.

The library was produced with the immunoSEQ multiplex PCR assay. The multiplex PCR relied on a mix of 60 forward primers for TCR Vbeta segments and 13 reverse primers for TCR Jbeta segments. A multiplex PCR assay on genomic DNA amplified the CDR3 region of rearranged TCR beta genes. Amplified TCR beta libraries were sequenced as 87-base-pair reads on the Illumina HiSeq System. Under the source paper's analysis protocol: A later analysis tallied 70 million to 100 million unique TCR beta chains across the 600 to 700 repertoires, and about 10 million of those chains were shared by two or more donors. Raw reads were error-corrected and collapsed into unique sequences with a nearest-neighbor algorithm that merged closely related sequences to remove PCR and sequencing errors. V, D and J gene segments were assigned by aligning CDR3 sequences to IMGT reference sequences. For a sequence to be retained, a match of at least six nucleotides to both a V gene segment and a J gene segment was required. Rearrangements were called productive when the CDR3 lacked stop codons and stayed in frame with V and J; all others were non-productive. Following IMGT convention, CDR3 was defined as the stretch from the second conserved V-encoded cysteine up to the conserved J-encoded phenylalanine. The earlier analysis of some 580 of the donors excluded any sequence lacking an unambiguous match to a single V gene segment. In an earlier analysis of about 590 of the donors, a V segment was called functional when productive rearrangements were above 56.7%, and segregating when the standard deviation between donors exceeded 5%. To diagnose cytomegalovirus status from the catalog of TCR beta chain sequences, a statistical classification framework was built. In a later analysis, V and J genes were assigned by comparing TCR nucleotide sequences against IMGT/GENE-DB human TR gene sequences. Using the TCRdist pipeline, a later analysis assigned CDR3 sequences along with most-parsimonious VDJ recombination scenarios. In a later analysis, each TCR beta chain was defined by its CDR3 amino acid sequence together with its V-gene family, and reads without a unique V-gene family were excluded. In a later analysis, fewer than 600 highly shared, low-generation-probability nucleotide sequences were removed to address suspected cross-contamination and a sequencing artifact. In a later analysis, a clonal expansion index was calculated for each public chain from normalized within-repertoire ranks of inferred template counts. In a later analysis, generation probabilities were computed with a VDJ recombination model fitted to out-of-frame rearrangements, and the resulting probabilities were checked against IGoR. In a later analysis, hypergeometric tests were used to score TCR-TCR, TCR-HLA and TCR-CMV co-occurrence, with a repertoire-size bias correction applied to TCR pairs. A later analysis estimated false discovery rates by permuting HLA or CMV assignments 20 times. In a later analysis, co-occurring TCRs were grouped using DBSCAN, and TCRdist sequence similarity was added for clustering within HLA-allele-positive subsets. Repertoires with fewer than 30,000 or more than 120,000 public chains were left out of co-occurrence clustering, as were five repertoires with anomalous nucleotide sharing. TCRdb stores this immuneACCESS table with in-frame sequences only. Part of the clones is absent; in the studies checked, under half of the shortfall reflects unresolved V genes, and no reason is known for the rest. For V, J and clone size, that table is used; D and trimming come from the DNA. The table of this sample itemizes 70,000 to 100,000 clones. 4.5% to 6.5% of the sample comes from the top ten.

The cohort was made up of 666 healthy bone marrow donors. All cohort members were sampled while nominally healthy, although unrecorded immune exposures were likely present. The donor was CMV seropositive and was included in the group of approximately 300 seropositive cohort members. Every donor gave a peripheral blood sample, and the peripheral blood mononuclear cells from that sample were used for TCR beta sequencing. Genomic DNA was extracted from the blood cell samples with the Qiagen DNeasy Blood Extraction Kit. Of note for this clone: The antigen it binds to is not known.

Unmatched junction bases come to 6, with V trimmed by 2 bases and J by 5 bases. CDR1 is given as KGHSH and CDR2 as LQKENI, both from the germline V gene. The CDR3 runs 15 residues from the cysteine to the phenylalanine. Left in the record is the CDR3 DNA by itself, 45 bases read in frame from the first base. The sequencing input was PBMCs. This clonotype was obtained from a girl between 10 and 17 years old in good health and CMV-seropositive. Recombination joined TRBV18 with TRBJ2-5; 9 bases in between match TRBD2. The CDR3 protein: CASSPVGGGAETQYF. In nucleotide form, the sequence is TGTGCCAGCTCACCAGTCGGCGGGGGGGCGGAGACCCAGTACTTC.